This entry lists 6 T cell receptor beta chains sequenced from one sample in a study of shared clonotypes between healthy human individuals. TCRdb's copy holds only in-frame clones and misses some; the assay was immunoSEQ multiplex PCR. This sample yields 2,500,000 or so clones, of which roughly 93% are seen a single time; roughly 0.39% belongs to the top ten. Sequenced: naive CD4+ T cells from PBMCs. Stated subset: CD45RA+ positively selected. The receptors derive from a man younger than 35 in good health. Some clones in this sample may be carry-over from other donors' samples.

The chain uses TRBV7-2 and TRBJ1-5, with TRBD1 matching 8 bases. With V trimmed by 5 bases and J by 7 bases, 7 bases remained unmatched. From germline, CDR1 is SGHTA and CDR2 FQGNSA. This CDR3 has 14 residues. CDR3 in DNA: TGTGCCAGCAGCCAAGACAGGGGCGGGCAGCCCCAGCATTTT. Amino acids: CASSQDRGGQPQHF. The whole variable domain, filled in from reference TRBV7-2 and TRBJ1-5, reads GAGVSQSPSNKVTEKGKDVELRCDPISGHTALYWYRQSLGQGLEFLIYFQGNSAPDKSGLPSDRFSAERTGGSVSTLTIQRTQQEDSAVYLCASSQDRGGQPQHFGDGTRLSIL.

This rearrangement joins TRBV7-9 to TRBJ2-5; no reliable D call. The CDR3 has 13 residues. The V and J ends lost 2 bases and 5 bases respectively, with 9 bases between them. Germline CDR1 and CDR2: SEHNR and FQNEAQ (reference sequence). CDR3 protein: CASSLMVRETQYF. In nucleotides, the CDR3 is TGTGCCAGCAGCTTAATGGTTCGGGAGACCCAGTACTTC.

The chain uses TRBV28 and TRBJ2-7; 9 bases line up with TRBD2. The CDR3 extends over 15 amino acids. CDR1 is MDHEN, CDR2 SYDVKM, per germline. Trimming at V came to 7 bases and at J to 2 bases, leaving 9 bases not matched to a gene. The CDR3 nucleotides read TGTGCCAGCACCGGCGGGGGGGTTATCGCCTACGAGCAGTACTTC. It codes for CASTGGGVIAYEQYF. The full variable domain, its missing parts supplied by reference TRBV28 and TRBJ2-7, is DVKVTQSSRYLVKRTGEKVFLECVQDMDHENMFWYRQDPGLGLRLIYFSYDVKMKEKGDIPEGYSVSREKKERFSLILESASTNQTSMYLCASTGGGVIAYEQYFGPGTRLTVT.

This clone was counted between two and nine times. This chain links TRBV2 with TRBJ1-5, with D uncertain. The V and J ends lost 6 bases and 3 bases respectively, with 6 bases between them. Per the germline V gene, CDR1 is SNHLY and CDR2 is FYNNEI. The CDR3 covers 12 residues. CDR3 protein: CASRTDNQPQHF. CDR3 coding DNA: TGTGCCAGCAGAACAGACAATCAGCCCCAGCATTTT. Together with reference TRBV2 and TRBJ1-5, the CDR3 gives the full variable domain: EPEVTQTPSHQVTQMGQEVILRCVPISNHLYFYWYRQILGQKVEFLVSFYNNEISEKSEIFDDQFSVERPDGSNFTLKIRSTKLEDSAMYFCASRTDNQPQHFGDGTRLSIL.

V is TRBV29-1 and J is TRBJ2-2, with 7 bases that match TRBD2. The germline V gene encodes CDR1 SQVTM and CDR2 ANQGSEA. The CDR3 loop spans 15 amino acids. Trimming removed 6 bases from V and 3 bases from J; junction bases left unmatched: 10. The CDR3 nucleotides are TGCAGCGTAGCTTCCGGGGGGTGGGACACCGGGGAGCTGTTTTTT. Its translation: CSVASGGWDTGELFF.

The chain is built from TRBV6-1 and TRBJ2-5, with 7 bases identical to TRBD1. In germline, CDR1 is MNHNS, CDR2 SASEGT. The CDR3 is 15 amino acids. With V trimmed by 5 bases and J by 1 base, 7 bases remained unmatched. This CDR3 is CASSPLGTAQETQYF. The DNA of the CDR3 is TGTGCCAGCAGTCCTCTAGGGACAGCCCAAGAGACCCAGTACTTC.